The clone carrying this T cell receptor (beta chain) was observed a few times. Its antigen remains unidentified. The sample originates from a study of T cell repertoires in cytomegalovirus infection. Across the study: Indications came from public TCR beta signatures; they pointed to CMV infection and to a matching HLA type.

Germline CDR1 reads SEHNR; CDR2 reads FQNEAQ (reference sequence). This CDR3 region has 15 residues. V dropped 5 bases and J dropped 2 bases, with 13 bases sitting between them. One entry per CDR3 protein results from TCRdb running MiXCR on the reads. This sample has some 99,000 distinct CDR3 sequences, with roughly 30% found just once. The chain uses TRBV7-9 and TRBJ2-1; D call uncertain. Specimen: CD8+ T cells from cultured PBMCs, collected from culture after CMV antigen stimulation. This TCR derives from a human donor in good health (CMV status not recorded). Some clones in this sample may be carry-over from other donors' samples. The CDR3 reads CASSLVANTYNEQFF. CDR3 bases: TGTGCCAGCAGCCTAGTGGCCAACACCTACAATGAGCAGTTCTTC.